What follows are 26 T cell receptor beta chains derived from one specimen sequenced in a study of molecular identifiers for immune sequencing clone quantification. TCRdb re-derived calls from the PCR reads in MiXCR, one entry per CDR3 protein. Among 400,000 to 600,000 distinct CDR3 sequences listed, over 20% were seen once. Specimen: naive CD8+ T cells from blood, with Jurkat cell RNA spiked in. As to subset: FACS-sorted CD8+CD4-CCR7+CD45RA+ naive T cells. The receptor source for this set is a human donor in good health. Some libraries in this study had Jurkat cell RNA spiked in.

The rearrangement joins TRBV4-1 to TRBJ1-1; D gene ambiguous. In germline, CDR1 is MGHRA, CDR2 YSYEKL. V dropped 2 bases and J dropped 3 bases, with 7 bases sitting between them. CDR3 length: 13 residues. CDR3 coding DNA: TGCGCCAGCAGCCAATGGTGGTACACTGAAGCTTTCTTT. Protein: CASSQWWYTEAFF.

The V and J genes are TRBV28 and TRBJ2-3; D remains ambiguous. The V end lost 3 bases, the J end lost 8 bases, and 15 bases lay between the germline ends. Germline V gene data show CDR1 as MDHEN and CDR2 as SYDVKM. This CDR3 comprises 14 residues. The CDR3 DNA sequence: TGTGCCAGCAGTTTTGGTAGGGTGAGAGGTACGCAGTATTTT. It translates to CASSFGRVRGTQYF.

This rearrangement joins TRBV10-2 to TRBJ2-7; possible D gene TRBD2, 7 bases. From germline, CDR1 is WSHSY and CDR2 SAAADI. V shed 0 bases and J shed 3 bases, with 18 bases lying between them. The CDR3 is 17 amino acids. The CDR3: CASSESTGPPGGYEQYF. The CDR3 bases are TGCGCCAGCAGTGAGTCGACAGGTCCACCGGGGGGCTACGAGCAGTACTTC.

This chain connects TRBV11-2 to TRBJ2-2; 9 nucleotides line up with TRBD1. Germline V CDR1 and CDR2: SGHAT, FQNNGV. There are 19 residues in the CDR3. Losses at the gene ends were 4 bases for V and 4 bases for J; bases not matched to a gene: 16. CDR3 in amino acids: CASSSFPVGTGMSTGELFF. The CDR3, as DNA: TGTGCCAGCAGCTCATTCCCCGTTGGGACAGGGATGAGCACCGGGGAGCTGTTTTTT.

The rearrangement joins TRBV7-9 to TRBJ2-7; D might be TRBD1 (6 bases). Germline V gene data show CDR1 as SEHNR and CDR2 as FQNEAQ (reference sequence). Trimming removed 0 bases at V and 3 bases at J, with 12 bases between. The CDR3 covers 15 residues. CDR3 sequence (DNA): TGTGCCAGCAGCTTAGCCCAGGGGAAGAACTACGAGCAGTACTTC. This sequence encodes CASSLAQGKNYEQYF.

This clonotype was found a few times. The chain joins TRBV11-2 to TRBJ2-1; 9 nucleotides line up with TRBD2. Germline V gene sequence: CDR1 SGHAT, CDR2 FQNNGV. The CDR3 covers 17 residues. The J segment lost 1 base and the V segment lost 7 bases, leaving 11 bases of the junction unmatched. CDR3: CASTVSEREVSYNEQFF. The CDR3 DNA sequence: TGTGCCAGCACCGTCTCCGAGCGGGAGGTGTCCTACAATGAGCAGTTCTTC.

Many counts were recorded for this clonotype. The rearrangement links TRBV12-3 or TRBV12-4 to TRBJ1-1; D unclear. The V and J ends lost 6 bases and 5 bases respectively, with 19 bases between them. CDR3 length: 15 amino acids. The CDR3 nucleotides are TGTGCCAGCAGGCTTGTTCGCACGGGTGGAACTGAAGCTTTCTTT. It translates to CASRLVRTGGTEAFF.

This clonotype has ten or more counts. The V gene is TRBV12-3 or TRBV12-4, the J gene TRBJ1-3; the D is unclear. This CDR3 has 17 residues. Trimming took 6 bases from V and 6 from J, leaving 24 bases between them. This chain's CDR3 is CASRPPMMGVEKNTIYF. In DNA form, the CDR3 reads TGTGCCAGCAGACCTCCCATGATGGGAGTAGAGAAAAACACCATATATTTT.

In its sample, this clonotype was seen a few times. J is TRBJ2-3 and V is TRBV12-3 or TRBV12-4, with 7 bases aligning to TRBD2. The V segment lost 2 bases and the J segment 0 bases; nucleotides outside the gene matches: 17. The CDR3 contains 20 residues. The CDR3: CASSLKSLAATKTSTDTQYF. CDR3 coding DNA: TGTGCCAGCAGTTTAAAGTCGCTAGCGGCAACCAAAACTAGCACAGATACGCAGTATTTT.

This chain joins TRBV9 and TRBJ2-2; 7 bases match TRBD2. The CDR3 spans 17 residues. V dropped 2 bases and J dropped 9; count of bases not matched to a gene: 16. Per the germline V gene, CDR1 is SGDLS and CDR2 is YYNGEE. In DNA form, the CDR3 reads TGTGCCAGCAGCGTTTCCCAGACTAGCTCTAACTCCAGGGAGCTGTTTTTT. Encoded protein: CASSVSQTSSNSRELFF.

On this clonotype itself: A read error is possible here, since a much larger clone lies one base away. The rearrangement links TRBV7-9 to TRBJ2-2; 7 nucleotides agree with TRBD1. This CDR3 is 14 amino acids long. Germline lookup yields CDR1 SEHNR and CDR2 FQNEAQ (reference sequence). Trimming took 5 bases from V and 5 from J; bases not matched to a gene: 5. The CDR3 DNA sequence: TGTGCCAGCAGCCCCGACAGGGTTACCGGGGAGCTGTTTTTT. It yields the protein CASSPDRVTGELFF.

V gene TRBV27 combines with J gene TRBJ2-7, with D perhaps assigned TRBD1 or TRBD2 (5 bases each). CDR1 MNHEY and CDR2 SMNVEV come from the germline V gene (reference sequence). The CDR3 sequence is 15 residues long. Trimming took off 4 bases at V and 0 bases at J, with 13 bases between the two ends. The CDR3 DNA follows: TGTGCCAGCAGTTGGCTAGGGGAGAGCTCCTACGAGCAGTACTTC. It translates to CASSWLGESSYEQYF.

The sample holds many counts of this clonotype. This rearrangement joins TRBV29-1 to TRBJ2-4; D is undetermined. CDR1 and CDR2 from the germline V gene are SQVTM and ANQGSEA. The length of the CDR3 is 15 residues. The germline V and J ends were trimmed by 4 bases and 3 bases, with 16 bases remaining between them. Here the CDR3 reads CSVGDPSSDKNIQYF. CDR3 bases: TGCAGCGTTGGAGACCCATCGAGTGACAAAAACATTCAGTACTTC.

This clonotype was detected a few times. The V gene is TRBV7-2, the J gene TRBJ1-5; D is uncertain. Between the trimmed V and J ends, which lost 5 bases and 5 bases, there was a span of 13 bases. CDR1 is SGHTA, CDR2 FQGNSA, per germline. The CDR3 sequence is 14 residues long. CDR3 protein: CASSHTGFDQPQHF. As DNA, the CDR3 is TGTGCCAGCAGCCACACGGGGTTCGATCAGCCCCAGCATTTT.

The chain links TRBV11-3 to TRBJ2-2; D unclear. The CDR3 loop spans 13 amino acids. Trimming left V 4 bases short and J 4 bases short, with 7 bases between. The V gene's germline CDR1 is SGHNT and CDR2 YENEEA. The CDR3 loop is CASSSIVTGELFF. CDR3 nucleotide sequence: TGTGCCAGCAGCTCCATTGTCACCGGGGAGCTGTTTTTT.

For this clonotype: Since a much larger clone is just one base distant, this may be a read error. The chain is built from TRBV6-5 and TRBJ1-1; D gene unclear. Trimming removed 5 bases at V and 0 bases at J, with 13 bases between. Germline V CDR1 and CDR2: MNHEY, SVGAGI. The CDR3 is 15 residues long. The CDR3 loop is CASSPTAILNTEAFF. The CDR3 DNA reads TGTGCCAGCAGTCCCACCGCGATCTTGAACACTGAAGCTTTCTTT.

The chain combines TRBV24-1 with TRBJ2-7, with a tentative D call TRBD2 (5 bases). The germline V and J ends were trimmed by 4 bases and 1 base, with 13 bases remaining between them. Germline V lookup: CDR1 KGHDR, CDR2 SFDVKD. This CDR3 is built from 15 residues. The CDR3 protein is CATSDMDCLSYEQYF. DNA for the CDR3: TGTGCCACCAGTGACATGGACTGCCTTTCCTACGAGCAGTACTTC.

With regard to this clonotype: This may be a read error: a much more frequent sequence differs by one nucleotide. The CDR3, as DNA: TGCGCCAGCAGCTTGGCCTTCGGCTCCTACGAGCAGTTCTTC. It specifies CASSLAFGSYEQFF. The chain joins TRBV5-1 to TRBJ2-1, with D uncertain. CDR1 and CDR2 (germline): SGHRS, YFSETQ. Trimming removed 0 bases at V and 10 bases at J, with 14 bases between. The CDR3 is made up of 14 amino acids.

This clonotype has just a few counts. The chain uses TRBV20-1 and TRBJ2-7, with 10 bases that match TRBD2. V shed 6 bases, J shed 0 bases, and the junction held 14 bases outside the gene matches. The CDR3 is 17 amino acids. Germline CDR1 DFQATT, CDR2 SNEGSKA (reference sequence). The CDR3 nucleotides are TGCAGTGCCGATAGTGGGTTAGCGGGAGGCGCCTCCTACGAGCAGTACTTC. Translation: CSADSGLAGGASYEQYF.

This clonotype was recorded at least ten times. The chain employs TRBV30 and TRBJ2-7; tentative D call: TRBD2 (6 bases). Germline-derived CDR1 and CDR2 are GTSNPN and SVGIG (reference sequence). V lost 0 bases to trimming and J lost 3 bases, with 12 bases between them. The CDR3 is made up of 14 amino acids. In DNA form, the CDR3 reads TGTGCCTGGAGTGTATCGGTGGAGGGCTACGAGCAGTACTTC. It is translated as CAWSVSVEGYEQYF.

This chain connects TRBV20-1 to TRBJ2-7; D may match TRBD1 or TRBD2 (5 bases each). The germline V gene has CDR1 DFQATT and CDR2 SNEGSKA (reference sequence). The CDR3 loop spans 14 amino acids. Trimming removed 2 bases at V and 5 bases at J, with 16 bases between. In nucleotides, the CDR3 is TGCAGTGCTAGAACCGGGGCTAGCTGGGACGAGCAGTACTTC. Translation gives CSARTGASWDEQYF.

For this clonotype: A much larger clone sits a single nucleotide away, making a read error possible. In DNA, the CDR3 is TGTGCCAGCAGTGAAGCCCTAATCCCGGCTGGCAATCTGCCCCAGCATTTT. It is translated as CASSEALIPAGNLPQHF. The rearrangement uses TRBV2 and TRBJ1-5; D gene unclear. Germline V lookup: CDR1 SNHLY, CDR2 FYNNEI. The CDR3 is made up of 17 amino acids. Combining the CDR3 with reference TRBV2 and TRBJ1-5 gives the whole variable domain EPEVTQTPSHQVTQMGQEVILRCVPISNHLYFYWYRQILGQKVEFLVSFYNNEISEKSEIFDDQFSVERPDGSNFTLKIRSTKLEDSAMYFCASSEALIPAGNLPQHFGDGTRLSIL.

This clonotype was observed a handful of times. This sequence joins TRBV28 and TRBJ1-6, with unresolved D. V was trimmed by 3 bases and J by 8 bases, leaving 5 bases between them. This CDR3 is built from 12 residues. CDR1 is MDHEN, CDR2 SYDVKM, per germline. The CDR3 nucleotides read TGTGCCAGCAGTTTCCCATATTCACCCCTCCACTTT. The encoded protein is CASSFPYSPLHF.

V gene TRBV19 combines with J gene TRBJ2-7, with D maybe TRBD1 (6 bases). Between the trimmed V and J ends, which lost 4 bases and 6 bases, there was a span of 13 bases. CDR1 and CDR2 from the germline V gene are LNHDA and SQIVND (reference sequence). This CDR3 has 13 residues. CDR3 amino acids: CASSTWAGVEQYF. The CDR3 DNA follows: TGTGCCAGTAGTACTTGGGCAGGGGTCGAGCAGTACTTC.

This clonotype has at least ten counts. This chain links TRBV5-6 with TRBJ2-7, with TRBD1 matching 10 bases. The CDR3 is 14 residues long. V lost 4 bases, J lost 6 bases, and 7 bases stayed unmatched. From germline, CDR1 is SGHDT and CDR2 YYEEEE. CDR3 sequence: CASSVGQGPTEQYF. The DNA of the CDR3 is TGTGCCAGCAGCGTGGGACAGGGGCCCACCGAGCAGTACTTC.

This chain connects TRBV5-6 to TRBJ2-5; TRBD1 is a possible D gene (5 bases). The germline V and J ends were trimmed by 0 bases and 5 bases, with 11 bases remaining between them. This CDR3 is built from 14 residues. Germline V gene data show CDR1 as SGHDT and CDR2 as YYEEEE. CDR3 loop: CASSLARAAETQYF. The CDR3 bases are TGTGCCAGCAGCTTGGCCAGGGCCGCGGAGACCCAGTACTTC.